This T cell receptor (beta chain) emerged from a study of OX40 agonist ivuxolimab in advanced cancers. Notes on the study in general: Mean expanded clone counts were higher in CD8+ than CD4+ T cells.

The CDR3 covers 11 residues. Trimming shortened V by 4 bases and J by 5 bases, and 8 bases separated the two germline ends. Looked up from germline, CDR1 is SQVTM and CDR2 is ANQGSEA. Only a few counts were recorded for this clone. Its antigen is unidentified. The table came from immunoSEQ multiplex PCR; TCRdb's copy has only in-frame clones and leaves some out. The data show 60,000 to 75,000 clones, over 70% seen once. The receptor comes from an adult with an advanced solid tumor such as melanoma, head and neck, liver or kidney cancer. This sample comprised CD4+ or CD8+ T cells sorted from blood, obtained in a trial of the OX40 agonist ivuxolimab. The chain has TRBV29-1 and TRBJ2-5; D not certain. This chain's CDR3 is CSVVVGETQYF. The CDR3 DNA reads as TGCAGCGTTGTGGTTGGCGAGACCCAGTACTTC.